The 8 T cell receptor beta chains below come from one sample, sequenced in a study of T cell repertoires in cytomegalovirus infection. TCRdb fed the reads into MiXCR, producing one record per CDR3 protein. The sample consists of roughly 230,000 distinct CDR3 sequences, approximately 17% of them appearing once. Sequencing used CD8+ T cells from PBMCs. These receptors originate from a human donor in good health (CMV status not recorded). Some clones in this sample may be carry-over from other donors' samples.

This clonotype turned up a few times. The chain combines TRBV9 with TRBJ2-2; D remains ambiguous. V gave up 3 bases and J gave up 2 bases, with 14 bases separating them. Germline lookup yields CDR1 SGDLS and CDR2 YYNGEE. There are 16 residues in the CDR3. CDR3 nucleotides: TGTGCCAGCAGCGCTGCTCAGCGTATTAACACCGGGGAGCTGTTTTTT. Amino acid sequence: CASSAAQRINTGELFF.

This clonotype showed up many times. The chain carries TRBV4-1 and TRBJ2-1; D may be TRBD1 or TRBD2 (5 bases each). This CDR3 comprises 14 residues. Germline V gene sequence: CDR1 MGHRA, CDR2 YSYEKL. The V end lost 4 bases, the J end lost 8 bases, and 15 bases lay between the germline ends. The CDR3: CASSLSGTADEQFF. Written as DNA, the CDR3 is TGCGCCAGCAGCCTGTCCGGGACGGCTGATGAGCAGTTCTTC.

This clonotype was observed a few times. This chain uses TRBV19 with TRBJ2-7; D unclear. Trimming cost V 5 bases and J 7 bases, with 21 bases left between them. There are 15 residues in the CDR3. Germline lookup yields CDR1 LNHDA and CDR2 SQIVND (reference sequence). CDR3 DNA sequence: TGTGCCAGTAGTGTCTATCTCGGACCAACTTTTGAGCAGTACTTC. Translated: CASSVYLGPTFEQYF.

V is TRBV15 and J is TRBJ2-7; 9 bases line up with TRBD1. V was clipped by 3 bases and J by 6 bases; unmatched bases: 6. Germline loops: CDR1 LNHNV, CDR2 YYDKDF (reference sequence). The CDR3 sequence is 14 residues long. The CDR3 coding sequence is TGTGCCACCAGCAGCGGGACAGGGTCCGGCGAGCAGTACTTC. Its translation: CATSSGTGSGEQYF.

CDR3 bases: TGTGCCAGCACTGTTAGCACCTACGAGCAGTACTTC. Its translation: CASTVSTYEQYF. The V and J genes are TRBV2 and TRBJ2-7; D unresolved. Germline V gene lookup returns CDR1 SNHLY and CDR2 FYNNEI. V was cut by 7 bases and J by 2 bases, with 9 bases left in between. The length of the CDR3 is 12 residues.

The chain employs TRBV5-1 and TRBJ1-2; 10 bases map to TRBD1. This CDR3 region has 16 residues. The junction had 12 bases not matched to a gene; V was cut back by 4 bases and J by 6 bases. CDR1 SGHRS and CDR2 YFSETQ come from the germline V gene. CDR3 sequence reads: CASSPDGTGVNNGYTF. Here the CDR3 DNA reads TGCGCCAGCAGCCCCGACGGGACAGGGGTTAATAATGGCTACACCTTC.

This clonotype was observed a few times. CDR3 bases: TGCGCCAGCAGCTTGTACGGGGGTGGAACCGGCGAAAACACCATATATTTT. It is translated as CASSLYGGGTGENTIYF. The V and J genes are TRBV5-1 and TRBJ1-3; D is perhaps TRBD1 (5 bases). There are 17 residues in the CDR3. The ends were cut back, 1 base at V and 6 bases at J, with 20 bases in the middle. Germline V gene data show CDR1 as SGHRS and CDR2 as YFSETQ. Full variable domain (outside the CDR3, taken from reference TRBV5-1 and TRBJ1-3): KAGVTQTPRYLIKTRGQQVTLSCSPISGHRSVSWYQQTPGQGLQFLFEYFSETQRNKGNFPGRFSGRQFSNSRSEMNVSTLELGDSALYLCASSLYGGGTGENTIYFGEGSWLTVV.

This clonotype was recorded at least ten times. This chain links TRBV7-2 with TRBJ2-6; 7 positions agree with TRBD2. The CDR3 consists of 19 residues. Germline-derived CDR1 and CDR2 are SGHTA and FQGNSA. The V and J ends lost 7 bases and 0 bases, in that order; junction bases with no gene match: 15. The CDR3 nucleotides read TGTGCCAGCACCCTATCGGGGGGAACCCTTAGCTCTGGGGCCAACGTCCTGACTTTC. Its protein product is CASTLSGGTLSSGANVLTF.